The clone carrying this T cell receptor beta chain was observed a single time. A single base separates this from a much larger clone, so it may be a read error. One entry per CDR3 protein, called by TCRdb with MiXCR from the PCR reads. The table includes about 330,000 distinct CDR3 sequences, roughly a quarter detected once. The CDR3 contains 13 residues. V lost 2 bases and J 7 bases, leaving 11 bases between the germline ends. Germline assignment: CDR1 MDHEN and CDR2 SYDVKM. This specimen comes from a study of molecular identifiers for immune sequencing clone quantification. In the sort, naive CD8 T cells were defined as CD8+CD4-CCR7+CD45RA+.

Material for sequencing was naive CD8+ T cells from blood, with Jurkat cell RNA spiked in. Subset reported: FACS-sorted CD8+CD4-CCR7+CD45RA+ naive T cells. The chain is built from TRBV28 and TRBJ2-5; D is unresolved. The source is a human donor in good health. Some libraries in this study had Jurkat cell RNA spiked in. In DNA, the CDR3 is TGTGCCAGCAGTTTAAGGCGCTGTCCGACCCAGTACTTC. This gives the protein CASSLRRCPTQYF.